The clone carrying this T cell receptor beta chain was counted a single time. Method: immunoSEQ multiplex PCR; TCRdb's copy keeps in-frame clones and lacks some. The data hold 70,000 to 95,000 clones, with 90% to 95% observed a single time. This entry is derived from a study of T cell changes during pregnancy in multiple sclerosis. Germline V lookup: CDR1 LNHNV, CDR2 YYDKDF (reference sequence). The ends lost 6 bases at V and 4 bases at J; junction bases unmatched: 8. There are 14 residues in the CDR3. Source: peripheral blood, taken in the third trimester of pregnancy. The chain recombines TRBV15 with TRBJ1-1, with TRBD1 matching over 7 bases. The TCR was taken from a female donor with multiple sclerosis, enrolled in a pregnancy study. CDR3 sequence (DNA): TGTGCCACCAGTCGACAGGGAAGGGCCACTGAAGCTTTCTTT. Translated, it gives CATSRQGRATEAFF.